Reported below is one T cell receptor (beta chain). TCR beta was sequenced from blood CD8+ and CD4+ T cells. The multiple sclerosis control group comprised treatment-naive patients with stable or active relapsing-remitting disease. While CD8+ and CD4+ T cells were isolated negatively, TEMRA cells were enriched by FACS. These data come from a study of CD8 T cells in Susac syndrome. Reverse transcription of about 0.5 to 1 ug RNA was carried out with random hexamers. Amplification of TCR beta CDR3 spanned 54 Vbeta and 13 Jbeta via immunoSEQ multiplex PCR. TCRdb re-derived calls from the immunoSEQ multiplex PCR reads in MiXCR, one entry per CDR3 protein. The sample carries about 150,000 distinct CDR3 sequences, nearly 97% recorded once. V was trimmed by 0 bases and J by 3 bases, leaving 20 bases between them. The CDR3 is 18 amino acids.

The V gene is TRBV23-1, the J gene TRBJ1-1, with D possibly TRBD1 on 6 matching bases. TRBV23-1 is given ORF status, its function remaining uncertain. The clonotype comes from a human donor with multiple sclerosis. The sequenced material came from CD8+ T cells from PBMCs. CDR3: CASSQSISGGPYYTEAFF. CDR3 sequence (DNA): TGCGCCAGCAGTCAATCGATTTCGGGGGGGCCTTATTACACTGAAGCTTTCTTT.